This T cell receptor (beta chain) was captured by sequencing in a study of blood T cells in healthy people across ages (dated by TCRdb to the mid-2010s). For the study in its entirety: In model experiments, roughly one uniquely barcoded TCR beta cDNA molecule per two T cells was captured by template switching. Age-related changes in TCR beta repertoire diversity were measured in the study by deep sequencing normalized with unique cDNA molecular identifiers. Four age groups were formed from the donors: young (average roughly 16 years), middle-aged (just under 40), aged (more than 55) and long-lived (82). To avoid experimental bias, donors of different ages were randomly spread across the sequencing lanes. Two additional independent replicas of 1 million unique cDNA reads from the same blood draw were analyzed for two donors (one aged 18 to 30 and one aged 80 or older).

Including the terminal cysteine and phenylalanine, the CDR3 comprises 14 residues. Just the 42-base CDR3 DNA is kept, in frame starting at base 1. Taken from the germline V gene (reference sequence), the CDR1 and CDR2 loops are SEHNR and FQNEAQ. Summary of the overall study and its limitations: Observed TCR beta diversity correlated strongly with the percentage of naive T cells measured by flow cytometry. Because donor CMV infection status was unknown, age-related changes in expanded clonotypes were potentially confounded. Observed TCR beta diversity per million T cells fell roughly linearly with age, and a significant reduction was already apparent by age around 40. Since profiling was done on bulk unsorted PBMCs, naive and antigen-experienced compartments could not be conclusively compared. The long-lived group showed more naive CD4+ T cells, fewer expanded clones and increased TCR diversity than the aged group, suggesting age selection. Estimates of total diversity based on one million sequenced T cells were considered lower bounds and underestimates.

The library was built by means of 5' RACE. The run used an Illumina HiSeq 2500. The second PCR ran for roughly 6 to 11 cycles and used a J-beta primer mix along with a sample-barcoded 5' primer. Each TCR beta cDNA molecule received a unique molecular identifier from a template-switch 5' adaptor carrying 12 random nucleotides. Each sample yielded at least 3 million CDR3-containing paired-end reads. The Mint cDNA synthesis kit, primed by a TRBC-specific oligonucleotide, was used to synthesize first-strand cDNA from all RNA. Following uracil-DNA glycosylase treatment, all cDNA underwent a first 18-cycle PCR with the universal primers M1SS and BC2_uni_R. On the study's bioinformatics: For normalization, 1 million high-quality reads, each with a distinct molecular identifier, were randomly selected from each sample. Instead of being binned into consensus sequences, reads that shared molecular identifiers were thrown out. CDR3 identification, clonotype clustering and error correction used MiTCR with a Q25 quality threshold and the strictest error-elimination algorithm. A nonparametric unseen species model with Euler transformation was used to estimate a lower bound on total TCR beta diversity. In TCRdb, the public reads were trimmed at Q25 with fastp and aligned with MiXCR, with productive beta chains retained. Identical CDR3 proteins give one entry, which carries the most common genes and DNA. The V and J calls reflect TCRdb's pipeline rather than the authors' work. The sample table lists about 680,000 distinct CDR3 sequences, approximately 49% of them with a count of one. The ten largest clones represent under 35% of the sample.

Systemically healthy Caucasian individuals from Russia, approximately 39 in total and aged about 6 to 100 years, were included as donors. About 10 milliliters of peripheral blood were collected from each donor into EDTA-treated Vacutainer tubes. Ficoll-Paque density-gradient centrifugation was used to isolate PBMCs, with at least 7 million per sample. Trizol reagent was used to extract total RNA from PBMCs, with at least 5 micrograms per sample. The percentages of naive CD45RAhigh/CD27high T cells were determined by flow cytometry on a PBMC aliquot from every donor. A remark on this clonotype: No cognate antigen has been identified for it. One end of the junction does not line up with germline, which may come from a read error.

The specimen was blood. This TCR was recovered from a woman aged 60-70 years in good health. This chain joins TRBV7-9 to TRBJ1-1, with the D gene call left open. The CDR3 protein sequence reads: CARSSGTWGTEAFF. At the DNA level, the sequence is TGTGCCAGAAGCTCGGGTACTTGGGGTACTGAAGCTTTCTTT.